This record looks at one T cell receptor beta chain sequence and its context. Each donor was a healthy Caucasian individual from Russia, aged 6 to 90. A J-beta primer mix and a sample-barcoded 5' primer were used in a second PCR of roughly 7 to 12 cycles. Tagging of each cDNA molecule was performed by a template-switch adaptor with 12 random nucleotides. MiXCR was run by TCRdb on the 5' RACE reads, yielding one entry per CDR3 protein. The profile shows approximately 730,000 distinct CDR3 sequences, more than 40% of them singletons. This entry comes from a study of blood T cells in healthy people across ages. The source is a woman aged 60-70 years in good health. The specimen was blood.

CDR3 DNA sequence: TGCAGTGCTAGAGACCTCGCAGGAGTGCGAAATGAGCAGTTCTTC. It encodes CSARDLAGVRNEQFF. V gene TRBV20-1 combines with J gene TRBJ2-1, with D unclear. CDR1 and CDR2 from the germline V gene are DFQATT and SNEGSKA (reference sequence). The CDR3 runs to 15 residues. V was shortened by 0 bases and J by 7 bases, with 16 bases between the two germline ends.